Detailed here is one T cell receptor beta chain. The sample comes from a study of blood T cell repertoires in COVID-19. Study-wide context: Acute and convalescent COVID-19 samples came from the United States, Italy and Spain.

Living in about two dozen US areas, the participants were between roughly 18 and 95 years of age. Germline V CDR1 and CDR2: SGHVS, FQNEAQ. Trimming removed 6 bases from V and 4 bases from J, with 15 bases in between. The CDR3 extends over 15 amino acids. Methods used by the authors: Quantification of nucleated cells was approximated via reference gene primer amplification. Repertoires were generated with immunoSEQ multiplex PCR, while TCRdb's copy carries only in-frame clones and drops some. V and J calls and clone size are copied from that table; D and trimming were computed from the DNA. Among about 250,000 clones listed, roughly 87% were seen once.

This chain connects TRBV7-8 to TRBJ1-4, with D tentatively TRBD1 (6 bases). This receptor was taken from a young woman with acute COVID-19. The material sequenced was PBMCs or T cells enriched from blood (not recorded which). CDR3 DNA sequence: TGTGCCAGCAGTCCCAGACGGACAGTTAATGAAAAACTGTTTTTT. It yields the protein CASSPRRTVNEKLFF.